The present TCR beta chain was sequenced within a study of blood T cell repertoires in COVID-19. In the study overall: Sites in the United States, Italy and Spain provided acute and convalescent COVID-19 samples. Sample material is recorded as cDNA or gDNA derived from T cells, B-cell-depleted T cells, or PBMCs.

Germline lookup yields CDR1 SNHLY and CDR2 FYNNEI. The V gene lost 7 bases and the J gene lost 2 bases, with 15 bases spanning the gap. The CDR3 is made up of 14 amino acids. In the original processing: By means of reference gene primer amplification, nucleated cell counts were estimated. Sequenced by immunoSEQ multiplex PCR; TCRdb stores in-frame clones only, minus some. V and J calls and clone size are given by that table; D and trimming were obtained from the DNA. The repertoire consists of roughly 50,000 clones, with roughly 89% occurring once and the leading ten covering over 10%. The rearrangement joins TRBV2 to TRBJ2-7, with D unclear. Specimen: peripheral blood. The source is an older man with acute or convalescent COVID-19. The CDR3 reads CASTRTLRTYEQYF. Written as DNA, the CDR3 is TGTGCCAGCACCCGAACTTTGAGGACCTACGAGCAGTACTTC. Drawing the rest from reference TRBV2 and TRBJ2-7, the complete variable domain is EPEVTQTPSHQVTQMGQEVILRCVPISNHLYFYWYRQILGQKVEFLVSFYNNEISEKSEIFDDQFSVERPDGSNFTLKIRSTKLEDSAMYFCASTRTLRTYEQYFGPGTRLTVT.